The present entry profiles one T cell receptor beta chain with its context. Antigen: not known. With V trimmed by 4 bases and J by 3 bases, 5 bases remained unmatched. Germline V gene lookup returns CDR1 SGHTA and CDR2 FQGNSA. This CDR3 contains 15 residues. This entry belongs to a study of T cell repertoires in cytomegalovirus infection. Study background: Recently identified HLA-C-restricted CMV epitopes were among the peptides used. Public TCR beta signatures were indicative of both CMV infection and a matching HLA type. Study-wide points: Within the response measured ex vivo, HLA-C-restricted CMV-specific TCR beta clonotypes were dominant. Using cumulative public TCR beta family frequency, the authors identified those who carried CMV together with the relevant HLA.

TCRdb independently ran MiXCR on the reads; one entry per CDR3 protein. The table records hundreds of thousands of distinct CDR3 sequences, approximately 31% of them present only once. The receptor was derived from a human donor in good health (CMV status not recorded). Some clones in this sample may be carry-over from other donors' samples. The V gene is TRBV7-2, the J gene TRBJ1-5, with 8 bases matching TRBD1. Sequenced here: cultured CD8+ T cells from PBMCs, sampled from culture after CMV antigen stimulation. This chain's CDR3 is CASSWGTGDNQPQHF. CDR3 DNA: TGTGCCAGCAGCTGGGGGACAGGAGACAATCAGCCCCAGCATTTT.